The following is a T cell receptor beta chain sequence with its context. CDR3 length equals 15 residues. Germline lookup yields CDR1 SGDLS and CDR2 YYNGEE. This sample stems from a study of shared clonotypes between healthy human individuals. The naive CD8 subset, CD45RO-negative cells positively selected for CCR7, excluded terminally differentiated effector memory CD45RA+ cells. Per sorted-subset replicate PCR, input was approximately 0.2 ug DNA, representing about 30,000 T cell genomes. TCRdb's copy holds only in-frame clones and misses some; the assay was immunoSEQ multiplex PCR. The table shows hundreds of thousands of clones, with less than 97% occurring only once.

V gene TRBV9 combines with J gene TRBJ2-5; tentatively, D is TRBD2 (5 bases). TRBJ2-7 matches the DNA end more closely, so the J call is doubtful. The sequencing input was naive CD8+ T cells sorted from blood. The TCR sequence derives from a woman in her twenties or thirties in good health. This CDR3 reads CASSPWEWLSYEQYF. CDR3 nucleotides: TGTGCCAGCAGCCCCTGGGAGTGGCTCTCCTACGAGCAGTACTTC.